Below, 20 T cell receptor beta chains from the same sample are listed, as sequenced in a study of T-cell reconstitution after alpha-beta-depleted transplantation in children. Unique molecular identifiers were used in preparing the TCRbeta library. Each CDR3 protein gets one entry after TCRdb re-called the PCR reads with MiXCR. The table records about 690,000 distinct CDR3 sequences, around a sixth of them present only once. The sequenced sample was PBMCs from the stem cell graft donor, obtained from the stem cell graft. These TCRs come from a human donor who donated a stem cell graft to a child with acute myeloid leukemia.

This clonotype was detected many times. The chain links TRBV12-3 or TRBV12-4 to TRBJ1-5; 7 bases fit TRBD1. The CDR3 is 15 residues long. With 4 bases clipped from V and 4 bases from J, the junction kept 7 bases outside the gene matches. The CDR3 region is CASSSIRTGNQPQHF. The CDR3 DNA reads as TGTGCCAGCAGTTCAATTAGGACAGGAAATCAGCCCCAGCATTTT.

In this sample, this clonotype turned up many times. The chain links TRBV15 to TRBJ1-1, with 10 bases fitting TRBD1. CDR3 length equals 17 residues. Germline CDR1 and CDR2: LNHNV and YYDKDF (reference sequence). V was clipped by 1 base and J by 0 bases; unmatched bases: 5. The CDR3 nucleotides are TGTGCCACCAGCAGAGTGCTAGGGACAGGGGTGAACACTGAAGCTTTCTTT. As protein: CATSRVLGTGVNTEAFF.

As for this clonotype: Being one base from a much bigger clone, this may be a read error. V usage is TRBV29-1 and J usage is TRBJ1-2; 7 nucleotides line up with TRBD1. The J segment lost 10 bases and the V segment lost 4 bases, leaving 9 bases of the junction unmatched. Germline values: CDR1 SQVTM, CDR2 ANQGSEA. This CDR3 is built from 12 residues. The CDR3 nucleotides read TGCAGCGTTGGGGGCACAGGGGATGTCTACACCTTC. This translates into CSVGGTGDVYTF.

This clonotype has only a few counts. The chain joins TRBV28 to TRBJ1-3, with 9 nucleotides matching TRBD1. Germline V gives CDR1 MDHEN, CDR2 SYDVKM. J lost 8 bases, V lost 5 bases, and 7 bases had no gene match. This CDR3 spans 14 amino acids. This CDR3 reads CASSRGQGLDTIYF. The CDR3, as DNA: TGTGCCAGCAGTCGGGGACAGGGCTTGGACACCATATATTTT.

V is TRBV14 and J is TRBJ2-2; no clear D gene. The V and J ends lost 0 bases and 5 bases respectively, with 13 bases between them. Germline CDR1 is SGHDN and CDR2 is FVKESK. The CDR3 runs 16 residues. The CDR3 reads CASSQELNPLTGELFF. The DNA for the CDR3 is TGTGCCAGCAGCCAAGAGTTGAATCCTCTTACCGGGGAGCTGTTTTTT.

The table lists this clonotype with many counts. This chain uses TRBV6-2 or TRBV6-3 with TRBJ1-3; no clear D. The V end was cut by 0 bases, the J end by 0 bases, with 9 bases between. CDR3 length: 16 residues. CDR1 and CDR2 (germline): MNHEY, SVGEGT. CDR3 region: CASSYSGRSSGNTIYF. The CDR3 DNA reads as TGTGCCAGCAGTTACTCAGGCCGAAGCTCTGGAAACACCATATATTTT.

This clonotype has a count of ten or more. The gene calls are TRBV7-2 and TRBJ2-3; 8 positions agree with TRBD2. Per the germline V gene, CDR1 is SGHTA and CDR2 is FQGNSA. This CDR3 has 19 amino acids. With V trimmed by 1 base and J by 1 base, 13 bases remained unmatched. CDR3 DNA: TGTGCCAGCAGCTTAGGCTTGGGACTAGTTGCATTGGGCACAGATACGCAGTATTTT. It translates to CASSLGLGLVALGTDTQYF.

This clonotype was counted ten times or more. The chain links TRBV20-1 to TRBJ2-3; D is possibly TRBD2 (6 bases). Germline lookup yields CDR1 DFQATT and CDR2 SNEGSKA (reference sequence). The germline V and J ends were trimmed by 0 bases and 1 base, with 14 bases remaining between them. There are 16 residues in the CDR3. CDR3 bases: TGCAGTGCTAGAGATCTAGGAGGGGACGGCACAGATACGCAGTATTTT. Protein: CSARDLGGDGTDTQYF.

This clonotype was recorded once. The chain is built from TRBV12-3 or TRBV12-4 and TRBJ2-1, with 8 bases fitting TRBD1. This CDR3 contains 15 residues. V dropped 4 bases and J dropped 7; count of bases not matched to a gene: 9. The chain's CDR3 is CASSWEDREPNEQFF. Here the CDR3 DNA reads TGTGCCAGCAGTTGGGAGGACAGGGAACCGAATGAGCAGTTCTTC.

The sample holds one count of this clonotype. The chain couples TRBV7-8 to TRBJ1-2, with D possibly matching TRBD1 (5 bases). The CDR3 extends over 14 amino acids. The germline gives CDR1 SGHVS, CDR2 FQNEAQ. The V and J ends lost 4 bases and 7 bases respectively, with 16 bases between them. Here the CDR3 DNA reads TGTGCCAGCAGCTGGGGGGGTCCAGAGGGTGGCTACACCTTC. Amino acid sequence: CASSWGGPEGGYTF.

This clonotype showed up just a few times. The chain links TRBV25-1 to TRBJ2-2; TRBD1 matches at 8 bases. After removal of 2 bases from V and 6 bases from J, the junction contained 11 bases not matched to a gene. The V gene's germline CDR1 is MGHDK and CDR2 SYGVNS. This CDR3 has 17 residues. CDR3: CASSEVFQGAMAGELFF. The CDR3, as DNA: TGTGCCAGCAGTGAAGTCTTTCAGGGGGCTATGGCCGGGGAGCTGTTTTTT. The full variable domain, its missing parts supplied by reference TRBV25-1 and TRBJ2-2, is EADIYQTPRYLVIGTGKKITLECSQTMGHDKMYWYQQDPGMELHLIHYSYGVNSTEKGDLSSESTVSRIRTEHFPLTLESARPSHTSQYLCASSEVFQGAMAGELFFGEGSRLTVL.

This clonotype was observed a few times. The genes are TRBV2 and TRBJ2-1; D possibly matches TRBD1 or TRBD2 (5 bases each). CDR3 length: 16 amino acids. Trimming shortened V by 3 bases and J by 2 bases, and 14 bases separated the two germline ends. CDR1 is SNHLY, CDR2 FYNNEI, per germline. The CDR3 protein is CASSDAGAYAYNEQFF. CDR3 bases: TGTGCCAGCAGTGATGCCGGGGCCTATGCCTACAATGAGCAGTTCTTC.

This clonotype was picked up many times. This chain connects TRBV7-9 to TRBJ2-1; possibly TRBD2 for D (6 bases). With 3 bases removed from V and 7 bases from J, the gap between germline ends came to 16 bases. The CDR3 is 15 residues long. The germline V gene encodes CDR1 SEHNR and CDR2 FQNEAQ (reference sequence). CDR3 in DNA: TGTGCCAGCAGCTTGTCCGGGACTGGGTCAAATGAGCAGTTCTTC. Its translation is CASSLSGTGSNEQFF.

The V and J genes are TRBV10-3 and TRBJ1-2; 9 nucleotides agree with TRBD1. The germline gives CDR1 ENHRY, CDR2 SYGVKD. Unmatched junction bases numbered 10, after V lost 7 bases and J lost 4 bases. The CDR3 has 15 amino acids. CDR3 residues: CAINEWDRDSYGYTF. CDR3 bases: TGTGCCATCAACGAATGGGACAGGGATTCCTATGGCTACACCTTC.

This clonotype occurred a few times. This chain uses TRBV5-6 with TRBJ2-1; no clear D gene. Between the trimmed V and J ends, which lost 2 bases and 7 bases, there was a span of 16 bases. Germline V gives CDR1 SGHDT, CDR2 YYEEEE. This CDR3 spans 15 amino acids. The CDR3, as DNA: TGTGCCAGCAGCTTTGACTCAACTGGGGTAAATGAGCAGTTCTTC. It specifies CASSFDSTGVNEQFF. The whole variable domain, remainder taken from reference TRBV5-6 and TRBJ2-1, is DAGVTQSPTHLIKTRGQQVTLRCSPKSGHDTVSWYQQALGQGPQFIFQYYEEEERQRGNFPDRFSGHQFPNYSSELNVNALLLGDSALYLCASSFDSTGVNEQFFGPGTRLTVL.

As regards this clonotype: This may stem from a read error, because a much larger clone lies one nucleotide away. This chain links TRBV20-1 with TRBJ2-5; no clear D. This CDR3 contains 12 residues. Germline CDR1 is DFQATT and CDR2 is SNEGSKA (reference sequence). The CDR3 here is CSASEELESQYF. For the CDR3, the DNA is TGCAGTGCTTCCGAAGAATTGGAGAGCCAGTACTTC.

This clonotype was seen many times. CDR3 nucleotides: TGCAGCGTTGTCCCCGGGGCGGAAAGCACAGATACGCAGTATTTT. Its protein product is CSVVPGAESTDTQYF. This chain joins TRBV29-1 and TRBJ2-3; D may match TRBD1 or TRBD2 (5 bases each). The ends were cut back, 4 bases at V and 0 bases at J, with 14 bases in the middle. The V gene's germline CDR1 is SQVTM and CDR2 ANQGSEA. This CDR3 spans 15 amino acids.

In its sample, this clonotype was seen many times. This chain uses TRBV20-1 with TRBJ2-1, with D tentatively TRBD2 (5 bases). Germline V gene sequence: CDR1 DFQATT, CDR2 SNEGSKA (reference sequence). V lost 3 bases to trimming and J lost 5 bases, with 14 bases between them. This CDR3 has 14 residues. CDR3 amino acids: CSARDHLTNNEQFF. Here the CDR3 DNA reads TGCAGTGCTAGGGACCACCTGACTAACAATGAGCAGTTCTTC.

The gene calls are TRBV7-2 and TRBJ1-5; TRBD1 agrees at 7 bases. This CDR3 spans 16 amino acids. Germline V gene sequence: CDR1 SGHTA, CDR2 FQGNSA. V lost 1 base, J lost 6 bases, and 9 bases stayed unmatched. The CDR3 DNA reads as TGTGCCAGCAGCTTAGTGGGAACAGGGGTTAGTCAGCCCCAGCATTTT. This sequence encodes CASSLVGTGVSQPQHF.

The CDR3 nucleotides are TGCGCCAGCAGCCTCTACCATTTCCGACAGGGGGGCACAGATACGCAGTATTTT. Translating gives CASSLYHFRQGGTDTQYF. The chain combines TRBV4-1 with TRBJ2-3; 9 positions agree with TRBD1. Trimming at V came to 4 bases and at J to 1 base, leaving 12 bases not matched to a gene. The CDR3 has 18 amino acids. Germline V gives CDR1 MGHRA, CDR2 YSYEKL.